The present entry profiles one T cell receptor beta chain with its context. Its matching antigen is unknown. This entry belongs to a study of OX40 agonist ivuxolimab in advanced cancers. General study findings and limits: CD8+ T cells showed, on average, more clonal expansion than CD4+ cells. Also present in some nonresponders was a low level of normalized T-cell clonal expansion.

This CDR3 spans 16 amino acids. Germline V gene sequence: CDR1 LNHDA, CDR2 SQIVND (reference sequence). J gave up 14 bases and V 3 bases, and 14 bases lay outside the gene matches. Sequencing used immunoSEQ multiplex PCR; TCRdb keeps in-frame clones, though not all of them. The table shows about 94,000 clones, with more than 75% occurring only once. The sequences come from CD4+ or CD8+ T cells sorted from blood, collected in a trial of the OX40 agonist ivuxolimab. The TCR was taken from an adult with an advanced solid tumor such as melanoma, head and neck, liver or kidney cancer. The chain combines TRBV19 with TRBJ2-1; 12 bases match TRBD2. Here the CDR3 reads CASSIPTSGGPRRKFF. Here the CDR3 DNA reads TGTGCCAGTAGTATCCCCACTAGCGGGGGGCCCCGTAGGAAGTTCTTC.